This T cell receptor (beta chain) was recovered during a study of blood T cell repertoires in COVID-19. The V end lost 1 base, the J end lost 2 bases, and 9 bases lay between the germline ends. The CDR3 covers 16 residues. Germline loops: CDR1 SEHNR, CDR2 FQNEAQ (reference sequence). Generated by immunoSEQ multiplex PCR, the TCRdb table keeps only in-frame clones and is missing some. The sample shows a few hundred thousand clones, about nine tenths of them seen only once. Input material: PBMCs or T cells enriched from blood (not recorded which). The source is a middle-aged woman who had recovered from COVID-19. The chain has TRBV7-9 and TRBJ1-6; tentatively, D is TRBD1 (6 bases). The DNA for the CDR3 is TGTGCCAGCAGCTTAGAAGGGGGGGCCTATAATTCACCCCTCCACTTT. It is translated as CASSLEGGAYNSPLHF.